The text below deals with one TCR beta chain. Antigen unknown. The CDR3 covers 14 residues. From germline, CDR1 is SGHDN and CDR2 FVKESK. V shed 5 bases and J 7 bases; nucleotides not matched to a gene: 10. This sample is part of a study of CD8 T cells in Susac syndrome. Study observations and caveats: Regarding the TCR sequencing and HLA analysis, the study admitted that a relatively small number of individuals were involved.

CD8+ and CD4+ blood T cells underwent TCR beta sequencing. The CD8+ and CD4+ T cells were isolated magnetically using a negative isolation approach, whereas the TEMRA cells were enriched by FACS. The RNA input was roughly 0.5 to 1 ug, and it was reverse transcribed with random hexamers. With immunoSEQ multiplex PCR, TCR beta CDR3 was amplified across 54 Vbeta and 13 Jbeta. TCRdb reprocessed the immunoSEQ multiplex PCR reads via MiXCR and lists one record per CDR3 protein. Counted here are roughly 120,000 distinct CDR3 sequences, roughly 94% occurring once; the ten biggest clones make up 0.095% to 0.15%.

This chain links TRBV14 with TRBJ2-5, with 7 bases lining up with TRBD1. The clonotype originates from a human donor with multiple sclerosis. Specimen: CD4+ T cells from PBMCs. The CDR3 sequence: CASSIGTAEGTQYF. The CDR3 DNA reads TGTGCCAGCAGCATCGGGACAGCCGAGGGGACCCAGTACTTC.